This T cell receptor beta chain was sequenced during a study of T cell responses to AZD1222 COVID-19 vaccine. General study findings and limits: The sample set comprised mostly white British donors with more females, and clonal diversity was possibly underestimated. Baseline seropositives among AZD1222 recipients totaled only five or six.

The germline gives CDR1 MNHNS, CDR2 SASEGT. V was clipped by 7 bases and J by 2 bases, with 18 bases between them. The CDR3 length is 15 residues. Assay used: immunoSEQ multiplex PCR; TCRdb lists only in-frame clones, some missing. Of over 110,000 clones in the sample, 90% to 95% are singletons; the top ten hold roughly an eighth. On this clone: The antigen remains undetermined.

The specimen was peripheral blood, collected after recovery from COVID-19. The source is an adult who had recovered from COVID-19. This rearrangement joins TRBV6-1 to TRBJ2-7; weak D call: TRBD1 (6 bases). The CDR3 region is CASIRTGKPPYEQYF. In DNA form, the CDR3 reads TGTGCCAGCATCCGAACAGGGAAACCCCCCTACGAGCAGTACTTC.